These 25 T cell receptor beta chains originate from one sample sequenced in a study of regulatory T cells in long-lasting Graves disease. Researchers made TCR beta libraries by using iRepertoire HTBI primers and running Arm-PCR on CDR3 regions. One entry per CDR3 protein results from TCRdb running MiXCR on the multiplex PCR reads. This table holds hundreds of thousands of distinct CDR3 sequences, 15% to 19% found once. Time point: newly diagnosed GD, antithyroid drugs for less than 3 months. Construction of the TCR library relied on RNA isolated from PBMCs. Sample: peripheral blood mononuclear cells (PBMCs), taken at new diagnosis, from a patient treated with antithyroid drugs. The origin of the receptors is a female donor with Graves disease.

As regards this clonotype: This may be a read error: a much more frequent sequence differs by one nucleotide. This CDR3 fails to terminate in the conserved phenylalanine or tryptophan, so it likely reflects a read error. The rearrangement joins TRBV20-1 to TRBJ2-7; TRBD2 agrees at 13 bases. The CDR3 is 14 residues long. Germline V gene data show CDR1 as DFQATT and CDR2 as SNEGSKA (reference sequence). The CDR3 spells CSTSGRVSPYEQYL. Written as DNA, the CDR3 is TGCAGCACTAGCGGGAGGGTTTCGCCCTACGAGCAGTACCTC.

This clonotype came up a few times. The chain combines TRBV28 with TRBJ1-4; D unclear. In germline, CDR1 is MDHEN, CDR2 SYDVKM. The V end lost 3 bases, the J end lost 0 bases, and 17 bases lay between the germline ends. The CDR3 extends over 18 amino acids. The CDR3 region is CASSFLISVTATNEKLFF. The CDR3 DNA follows: TGTGCCAGCAGTTTTTTAATATCCGTTACTGCAACTAATGAAAAACTGTTTTTT.

This clonotype has ten or more counts. V and J are TRBV3-1 and TRBJ1-2, with a weak D call TRBD1 (5 bases). The CDR3 loop spans 15 amino acids. V lost 4 bases and J lost 5, with 17 bases in between. Germline CDR1 reads LGHDT; CDR2 reads YNNKEL (reference sequence). Written as DNA, the CDR3 is TGTGCCAGCAGCCCCCTCGGGACGGATCATTATGGCTACACCTTC. This gives the protein CASSPLGTDHYGYTF. The full variable domain, in which reference TRBV3-1 and TRBJ1-2 provide the parts outside the CDR3, is DTAVSQTPKYLVTQMGNDKSIKCEQNLGHDTMYWYKQDSKKFLKIMFSYNNKELIINETVPNRFSPKSPDKAHLNLHINSLELGDSAVYFCASSPLGTDHYGYTFGSGTRLTVV.

Many counts were recorded for this clonotype. J is TRBJ1-2 and V is TRBV7-9, with D possibly matching TRBD1 (5 bases). V was shortened by 2 bases and J by 8 bases, with 9 bases between the two germline ends. CDR3 length: 12 amino acids. Per germline, CDR1 SEHNR and CDR2 FQNEAQ (reference sequence). The CDR3 coding sequence is TGTGCCAGCAGCTTACCAGGGATAGGCTACACCTTC. It is translated as CASSLPGIGYTF.

This clonotype was counted between two and nine times. This rearrangement joins TRBV19 to TRBJ1-5; 8 nucleotides line up with TRBD1. The germline gives CDR1 LNHDA, CDR2 SQIVND (reference sequence). The CDR3 contains 15 residues. V lost 5 bases to trimming and J lost 3 bases; unmatched junction nucleotides: 6. This CDR3 is CASSSGDRSNQPQHF. DNA for the CDR3: TGTGCCAGTAGTTCAGGGGACAGGTCCAATCAGCCCCAGCATTTT.

Only a few counts were recorded for this clonotype. The gene calls are TRBV6-1 and TRBJ1-1; D is unresolved. The V and J ends lost 0 bases and 2 bases respectively, with 4 bases between them. The CDR3 is made up of 13 amino acids. In germline, CDR1 is MNHNS, CDR2 SASEGT. The CDR3, as DNA: TGTGCCAGCAGTGAAGCGGACAACACTGAAGCTTTCTTT. As protein: CASSEADNTEAFF.

This clonotype was found many times. CDR3 nucleotides: TGTGCCAGCATCAAGGGGGCGGAGGACGCAGATACGCAGTATTTT. Amino acid sequence: CASIKGAEDADTQYF. The chain employs TRBV27 and TRBJ2-3; 7 nucleotides match TRBD1. Unmatched junction bases numbered 11, after V lost 7 bases and J lost 4 bases. Germline lookup yields CDR1 MNHEY and CDR2 SMNVEV (reference sequence). This CDR3 comprises 15 residues.

The V and J genes are TRBV28 and TRBJ2-1, with D possibly called TRBD1 or TRBD2 (5 bases each). The CDR3 is 15 amino acids. The germline V and J ends were trimmed by 7 bases and 3 bases, with 16 bases remaining between them. Germline CDR1 and CDR2: MDHEN and SYDVKM. CDR3 DNA sequence: TGTGCCAGCAACCCTGAGAGGGGCCGCTACAATGAGCAGTTCTTC. Translating gives CASNPERGRYNEQFF.

This clonotype was picked up many times. The CDR3 region has the DNA TGTGCCAGCAGTTTCCCGGGACACTTAGGGGATCAGCCCCAGCATTTT. Its translation is CASSFPGHLGDQPQHF. The V and J genes are TRBV12-3 or TRBV12-4 and TRBJ1-5, with D perhaps TRBD1 (6 bases). The ends were cut back, 3 bases at V and 5 bases at J, with 17 bases in the middle. The length of the CDR3 is 16 residues.

This clonotype appeared many times. This chain connects TRBV2 to TRBJ2-7, with TRBD2 matching 7 bases. CDR1 SNHLY and CDR2 FYNNEI come from the germline V gene. V shed 4 bases, J shed 2 bases, and the junction held 5 bases outside the gene matches. CDR3 length equals 14 residues. The CDR3 is CASSGGTTPYEQYF. In DNA form, the CDR3 reads TGTGCCAGCAGTGGTGGGACTACCCCCTACGAGCAGTACTTC.

There are many counts of this clonotype. The chain joins TRBV27 to TRBJ1-1; 8 nucleotides line up with TRBD1. The CDR3 loop spans 16 amino acids. V lost 5 bases to trimming and J lost 3 bases; unmatched junction nucleotides: 11. Germline CDR1 and CDR2: MNHEY and SMNVEV (reference sequence). CDR3 sequence reads: CASSPDTTGAHTEAFF. The CDR3 DNA reads as TGTGCCAGCAGTCCCGACACGACAGGGGCGCACACTGAAGCTTTCTTT.

This clonotype has ten or more counts. J is TRBJ2-1 and V is TRBV9; TRBD2 agrees at 7 bases. Trimming removed 4 bases from V and 0 bases from J; junction bases left unmatched: 13. CDR1 SGDLS and CDR2 YYNGEE come from the germline V gene. The CDR3 length is 18 residues. The CDR3 loop reads CASSPETGAGSSYNEQFF. In nucleotides, the CDR3 is TGTGCCAGCAGCCCAGAAACAGGAGCGGGAAGCTCCTACAATGAGCAGTTCTTC.

Ten or more counts support this clonotype. The chain carries TRBV28 and TRBJ2-3, with 9 bases matching TRBD2. Germline V CDR1 and CDR2: MDHEN, SYDVKM. V shed 4 bases and J 5 bases; nucleotides not matched to a gene: 10. This CDR3 is built from 16 residues. This chain's CDR3 is CASSSPTSGGRDTQYF. CDR3 nucleotides: TGTGCCAGCAGTTCTCCGACTAGCGGCGGGAGAGATACGCAGTATTTT.

This clonotype was detected a few times. The chain has TRBV12-5 and TRBJ1-2; D gene uncertain. CDR1 is LGHNT and CDR2 is FRNRAP in the germline V gene. Trimming pared 2 bases from V and 8 bases from J, leaving 9 bases between. The CDR3 spans 12 residues. The CDR3 DNA follows: TGTGCTAGTGGTTTGCCCCTCTGGGGCTACACCTTC. Protein product: CASGLPLWGYTF. Full variable domain (remainder filled in from reference TRBV12-5 and TRBJ1-2): DARVTQTPRHKVTEMGQEVTMRCQPILGHNTVFWYRQTMMQGLELLAYFRNRAPLDDSGMPKDRFSAEMPDATLATLKIQPSEPRDSAVYFCASGLPLWGYTFGSGTRLTVV.

This clonotype was recorded at least ten times. This chain links TRBV28 with TRBJ2-7, with a possible D match to TRBD1 (5 bases). Germline lookup yields CDR1 MDHEN and CDR2 SYDVKM. Trimming left V 6 bases short and J 7 bases short, with 16 bases between. The CDR3 sequence is 13 residues long. CDR3 nucleotides: TGTGCCAGCAGGTTCTCCGTACAGGAAGAGCAGTACTTC. Protein sequence: CASRFSVQEEQYF.

This clonotype has more than one count but fewer than ten. The chain couples TRBV7-6 to TRBJ1-1, with D perhaps TRBD1 (5 bases). The germline CDR1 and CDR2 sequences are SGHVS and FNYEAQ. The V gene lost 2 bases and the J gene lost 1 base, with 14 bases spanning the gap. There are 16 residues in the CDR3. CDR3 in amino acids: CASSLLRQSRNTEAFF. In DNA, the CDR3 is TGTGCCAGCAGCTTACTAAGACAGTCAAGGAACACTGAAGCTTTCTTT.

This chain joins TRBV27 and TRBJ2-1, with D possibly TRBD2 on 5 matching bases. The CDR3 has 13 residues. Trimming took 7 bases from V and 7 from J, leaving 14 bases between them. Germline V gives CDR1 MNHEY, CDR2 SMNVEV (reference sequence). CDR3 nucleotide sequence: TGTGCCAGCATCCCGCCTGGGGAGAATGAGCAGTTCTTC. Translated, it gives CASIPPGENEQFF.

V gene TRBV19 combines with J gene TRBJ2-2; the match to TRBD1 covers 7 bases. The ends lost 6 bases at V and 4 bases at J; junction bases unmatched: 5. CDR1 is LNHDA and CDR2 is SQIVND in the germline V gene (reference sequence). The CDR3 sequence is 14 residues long. The CDR3 is CASRDRKATGELFF. The DNA for the CDR3 is TGTGCCAGTAGGGACAGGAAGGCCACCGGGGAGCTGTTTTTT.

This clonotype was observed at least ten times. V gene TRBV20-1 combines with J gene TRBJ2-1, with D possibly being TRBD2 (6 bases). Trimming took off 8 bases at V and 9 bases at J, with 14 bases between the two ends. The CDR3 totals 11 residues. CDR1 is DFQATT, CDR2 SNEGSKA, per germline (reference sequence). This CDR3 is CSSNLRGEQFF. CDR3 nucleotide sequence: TGCAGTTCCAATCTGCGGGGTGAGCAGTTCTTC.

There are a few counts of this clonotype. This chain joins TRBV7-2 and TRBJ1-1, with a tentative D call TRBD1 (5 bases). Trimming removed 2 bases at V and 5 bases at J, with 9 bases between. The CDR3 is made up of 13 amino acids. Germline CDR1 is SGHTA and CDR2 is FQGNSA. CDR3 amino acids: CASSLNAGTEAFF. The CDR3 DNA reads TGTGCCAGCAGCTTAAATGCAGGGACTGAAGCTTTCTTT.

This sequence joins TRBV2 and TRBJ2-2; TRBD2 aligns across 9 bases. The ends lost 6 bases at V and 7 bases at J; junction bases unmatched: 3. CDR3 size: 13 residues. Per the germline V gene, CDR1 is SNHLY and CDR2 is FYNNEI. The CDR3 spells CASREREVGELFF. CDR3 bases: TGTGCCAGCAGGGAGCGGGAGGTCGGGGAGCTGTTTTTT.

This clonotype was detected ten times or more. V is TRBV6-1 and J is TRBJ2-5, with 8 bases identical to TRBD1. Germline-derived CDR1 and CDR2 are MNHNS and SASEGT. With V trimmed by 7 bases and J by 5 bases, 6 bases remained unmatched. The CDR3 consists of 13 residues. CDR3 coding DNA: TGTGCCAGCAACGCAGGGGGCGCGGAGACCCAGTACTTC. Translation: CASNAGGAETQYF.

This clonotype was seen many times. The chain is built from TRBV6-1 and TRBJ2-3; D gene unclear. This CDR3 region has 13 residues. Trimming stripped 5 bases from V and 6 bases from J, with 12 bases between. Germline loops: CDR1 MNHNS, CDR2 SASEGT. The CDR3 nucleotides read TGTGCCAGCAGTCCCCGTGAATTGGATACGCAGTATTTT. Translated: CASSPRELDTQYF.

This clonotype was seen a few times. The chain recombines TRBV18 with TRBJ2-3; D unclear. V dropped 2 bases and J dropped 0 bases, with 21 bases sitting between them. There are 19 residues in the CDR3. Germline values: CDR1 KGHSH, CDR2 LQKENI. The CDR3 here is CASSPVRVSPLKSTDTQYF. The CDR3 DNA follows: TGTGCCAGCTCACCAGTCCGAGTTTCTCCGCTTAAGAGCACAGATACGCAGTATTTT.

This clonotype was recorded many times. The chain links TRBV20-1 to TRBJ2-1; 7 nucleotides match TRBD1. V was clipped by 3 bases and J by 4 bases; unmatched bases: 6. Germline-derived CDR1 and CDR2 are DFQATT and SNEGSKA (reference sequence). This CDR3 is 14 amino acids long. CDR3 sequence reads: CSASGQDGYNEQFF. The CDR3 coding sequence is TGCAGTGCTAGCGGACAGGACGGGTACAATGAGCAGTTCTTC.